This T cell receptor beta chain stems from a study of T-cell memory formation after mild COVID-19. TCRdb itself ran the 5' RACE reads through MiXCR, one entry per CDR3 protein. The sample comprises about 470,000 distinct CDR3 sequences, around 27% of which are singletons, and approximately 12% rests with the top ten. CDR3 length: 15 residues. V dropped 3 bases and J dropped 1; count of bases not matched to a gene: 3. This clonotype was detected a few times. The specimen sequenced was PBMCs or a T cell subset sorted from them (not recorded which). This sequence was found in an adult woman who had mild COVID-19 (a few samples of this study predate the infection). Cell type and time point are not known. The V call is TRBV12-3 or TRBV12-4, the J call TRBJ2-7; 10 bases align to TRBD1. The DNA for the CDR3 is TGTGCCAGCAGTTTGAGGGGACAGGGGTCCTACGAGCAGTACTTC. Residues: CASSLRGQGSYEQYF.